Listed here are 11 T cell receptor beta chains from one sample, sequenced in a study of blood T cells in healthy people across ages. Together with a sample-barcoded 5' primer, a J-beta primer mix was included in a second PCR lasting about 7 to 11 cycles. One entry per CDR3 protein results from TCRdb running MiXCR on the 5' RACE reads. This sample has under 2,000,000 distinct CDR3 sequences, with roughly 50% found just once. Sequences were obtained from blood. The receptors here all came from a woman aged 35 to 49 in good health.

The CDR3 protein is CASSLVEADNEQFF. Here the CDR3 DNA reads TGTGCCAGCAGCTTAGTTGAGGCGGACAATGAGCAGTTCTTC. This chain joins TRBV7-2 and TRBJ2-1; D unresolved. V lost 1 base and J lost 5, with 9 bases in between. The V gene's germline CDR1 is SGHTA and CDR2 FQGNSA. The CDR3 sequence is 14 residues long.

V gene TRBV28 combines with J gene TRBJ1-2; 8 bases are shared with TRBD1. The CDR3 spans 16 residues. The trim removed 7 bases at V and 5 bases at J, leaving 15 bases unmatched. From germline, CDR1 is MDHEN and CDR2 SYDVKM. Here the CDR3 DNA reads TGTGCCAGCATGCCGGGACAGGAGACTTTATTGTATGGCTACACCTTC. It is translated as CASMPGQETLLYGYTF.

This chain uses TRBV5-1 with TRBJ2-7; TRBD1 matches at 11 bases. Germline V lookup: CDR1 SGHRS, CDR2 YFSETQ. This CDR3 has 15 residues. J lost 3 bases, V lost 7 bases, and 9 bases had no gene match. The CDR3 loop reads CASGKTGTGGYEQYF. The CDR3 DNA sequence: TGCGCCAGCGGCAAGACCGGGACAGGGGGCTACGAGCAGTACTTC.

V gene TRBV5-1 combines with J gene TRBJ2-1; TRBD2 matches at 15 bases. Germline V gene data show CDR1 as SGHRS and CDR2 as YFSETQ. The V and J ends lost 4 bases and 3 bases, in that order; junction bases with no gene match: 11. The CDR3 sequence is 19 residues long. The CDR3 region is CASSRKGTSGGQNYNEQFF. The CDR3 DNA reads as TGCGCCAGCAGCCGAAAAGGGACTAGCGGGGGGCAAAACTACAATGAGCAGTTCTTC.

The table lists this clonotype with a few counts. The chain joins TRBV13 to TRBJ2-5, with 8 bases matching TRBD2. This CDR3 comprises 15 residues. Looked up from germline, CDR1 is PRHDT and CDR2 is FYEKMQ (reference sequence). Unmatched junction bases numbered 5, after V lost 5 bases and J lost 0 bases. The CDR3 sequence: CASSISGEHQETQYF. DNA of the CDR3: TGTGCCAGCAGCATTAGCGGGGAGCACCAAGAGACCCAGTACTTC. Variable domain in full (rest from reference TRBV13 and TRBJ2-5): AAGVIQSPRHLIKEKRETATLKCYPIPRHDTVYWYQQGPGQDPQFLISFYEKMQSDKGSIPDRFSAQQFSDYHSELNMSSLELGDSALYFCASSISGEHQETQYFGPGTRLLVL.

The rearrangement links TRBV27 to TRBJ2-7; 10 bases align to TRBD2. The assigned J gene may be wrong: the sequence end matches TRBJ2-5 better. The CDR3 is 16 residues long. Looked up from germline, CDR1 is MNHEY and CDR2 is SMNVEV (reference sequence). CDR3 amino acids: CASSLWGLALPETQYF. CDR3 coding DNA: TGTGCCAGCAGTTTATGGGGACTAGCGCTCCCTGAGACCCAGTACTTC.

This chain links TRBV12-3 or TRBV12-4 with TRBJ2-4; 7 bases agree with TRBD2. After removal of 7 bases from V and 2 bases from J, the junction contained 5 bases not matched to a gene. The CDR3 covers 14 residues. CDR3 amino acids: CASNLAETKNIQYF. CDR3 DNA sequence: TGTGCCAGCAACCTAGCGGAAACCAAAAACATTCAGTACTTC.

CDR3 nucleotide sequence: TGTGCCAGCAGCAAAGGGGACGGAAAACAAGCTTTCTTT. Encoded protein: CASSKGDGKQAFF. The chain uses TRBV21-1 and TRBJ1-1; the table's D gene call, TRBD1, was not cross checked with the DNA. TRBV21-1 is an annotated pseudogene. CDR3 size: 13 residues.

The chain is built from TRBV7-2 and TRBJ2-7; 7 nucleotides line up with TRBD2. The V and J ends lost 7 bases and 7 bases, in that order; junction bases with no gene match: 16. The germline V gene has CDR1 SGHTA and CDR2 FQGNSA. This CDR3 region has 15 residues. CDR3 DNA: TGTGCCAGCACACTAGCTGGCGGGGACTACAATGAGCAGTACTTC. Protein product: CASTLAGGDYNEQYF.

The genes are TRBV7-2 and TRBJ2-5; 8 bases agree with TRBD1. Germline CDR1 and CDR2: SGHTA and FQGNSA. V lost 3 bases to trimming and J lost 6 bases; unmatched junction nucleotides: 6. The CDR3 is made up of 14 amino acids. CDR3 sequence (DNA): TGTGCCAGCAGCTTGGACAGGGTCCCACAGACCCAGTACTTC. Translation: CASSLDRVPQTQYF. The variable domain in full, completed from reference TRBV7-2 and TRBJ2-5, reads GAGVSQSPSNKVTEKGKDVELRCDPISGHTALYWYRQSLGQGLEFLIYFQGNSAPDKSGLPSDRFSAERTGGSVSTLTIQRTQQEDSAVYLCASSLDRVPQTQYFGPGTRLLVL.

This clonotype was observed a few times. This chain uses TRBV7-2 with TRBJ2-7; 9 nucleotides agree with TRBD2. There are 15 residues in the CDR3. Germline values: CDR1 SGHTA, CDR2 FQGNSA. Germline trimming cut 1 base from V and 2 bases from J; bases unmatched to any gene: 3. CDR3 coding DNA: TGTGCCAGCAGCTTAGGCGGGGGGGCCCCCTACGAGCAGTACTTC. Protein product: CASSLGGGAPYEQYF.